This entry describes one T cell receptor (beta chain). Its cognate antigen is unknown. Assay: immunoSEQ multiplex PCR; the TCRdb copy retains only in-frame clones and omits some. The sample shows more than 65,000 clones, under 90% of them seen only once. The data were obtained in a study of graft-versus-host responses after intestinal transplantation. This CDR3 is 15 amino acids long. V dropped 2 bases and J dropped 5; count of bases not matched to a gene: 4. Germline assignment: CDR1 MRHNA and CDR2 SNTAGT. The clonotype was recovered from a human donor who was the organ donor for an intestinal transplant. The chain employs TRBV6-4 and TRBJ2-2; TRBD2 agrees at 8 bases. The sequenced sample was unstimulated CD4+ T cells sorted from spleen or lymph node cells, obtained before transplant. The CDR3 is CASSDQAGGTGELFF. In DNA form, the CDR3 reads TGTGCCAGCAGTGACCAGGCGGGGGGAACCGGGGAGCTGTTTTTT.